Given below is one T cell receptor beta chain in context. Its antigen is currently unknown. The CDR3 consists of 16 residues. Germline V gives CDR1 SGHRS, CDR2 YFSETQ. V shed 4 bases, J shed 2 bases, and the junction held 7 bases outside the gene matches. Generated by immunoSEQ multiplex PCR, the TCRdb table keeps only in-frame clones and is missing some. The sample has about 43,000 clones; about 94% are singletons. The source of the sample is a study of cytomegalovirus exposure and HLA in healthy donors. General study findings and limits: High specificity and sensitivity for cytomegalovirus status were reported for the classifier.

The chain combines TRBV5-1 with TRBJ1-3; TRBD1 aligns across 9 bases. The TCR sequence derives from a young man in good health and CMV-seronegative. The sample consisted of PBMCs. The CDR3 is CASSVDRDRAGNTIYF. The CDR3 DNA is TGCGCCAGCAGCGTAGACCGGGACAGGGCTGGAAACACCATATATTTT.